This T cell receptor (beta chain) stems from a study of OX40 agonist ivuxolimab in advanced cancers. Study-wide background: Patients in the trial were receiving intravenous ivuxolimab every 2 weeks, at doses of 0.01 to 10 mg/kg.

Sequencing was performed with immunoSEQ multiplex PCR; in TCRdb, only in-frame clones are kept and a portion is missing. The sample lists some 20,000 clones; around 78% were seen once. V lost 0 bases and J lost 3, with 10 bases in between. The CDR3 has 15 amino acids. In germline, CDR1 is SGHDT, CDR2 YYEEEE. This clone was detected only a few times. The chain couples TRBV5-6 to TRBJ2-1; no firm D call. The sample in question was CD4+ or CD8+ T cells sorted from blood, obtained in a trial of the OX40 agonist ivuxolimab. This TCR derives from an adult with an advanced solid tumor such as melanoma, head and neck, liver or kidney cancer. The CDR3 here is CASSLAPALYNEQFF. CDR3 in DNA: TGTGCCAGCAGCTTGGCACCAGCCCTCTACAATGAGCAGTTCTTC.